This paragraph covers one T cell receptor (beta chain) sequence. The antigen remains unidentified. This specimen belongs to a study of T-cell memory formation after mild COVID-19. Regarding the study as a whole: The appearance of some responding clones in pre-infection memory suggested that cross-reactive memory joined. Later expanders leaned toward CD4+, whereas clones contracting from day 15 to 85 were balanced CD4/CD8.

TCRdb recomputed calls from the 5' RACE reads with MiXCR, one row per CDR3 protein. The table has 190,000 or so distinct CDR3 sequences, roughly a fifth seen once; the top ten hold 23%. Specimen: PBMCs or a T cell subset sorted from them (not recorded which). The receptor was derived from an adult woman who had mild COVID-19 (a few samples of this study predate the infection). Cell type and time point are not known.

CDR3 coding DNA: TGTGCCACCAGTGATCCCCTCTCTGACCTCACAGATACGCAGTATTTT. Encoded protein: CATSDPLSDLTDTQYF. This chain joins TRBV24-1 and TRBJ2-3, with D unclear. The germline gives CDR1 KGHDR, CDR2 SFDVKD. The CDR3 contains 16 residues. The V gene lost 3 bases and the J gene lost 2 bases, with 14 bases spanning the gap.